Shown below are 19 T cell receptor beta chains from a single sample sequenced in a study of T cells after posttransplantation cyclophosphamide. The protocol was immunoSEQ multiplex PCR, while the TCRdb copy is restricted to in-frame clones and leaves out a portion. The sample includes fewer than 40,000 clones, none of them occurring once. What was sequenced was PBMCs. Every receptor here comes from a woman in her forties or fifties in good health and a related stem cell transplant donor.

This clone was seen only a few times. The gene calls are TRBV19 and TRBJ2-3; tentative D call: TRBD1 (6 bases). Germline V gene sequence: CDR1 LNHDA, CDR2 SQIVND (reference sequence). The V end was cut by 10 bases, the J end by 6 bases, with 23 bases between. The CDR3 contains 15 residues. The CDR3 nucleotides are TGTGCCACCACAACTGGGGGTCAGGGGACCGATACGCAGTATTTT. It encodes CATTTGGQGTDTQYF.

The chain links TRBV30 to TRBJ2-5; 12 bases agree with TRBD2. The CDR3 has 16 residues. The germline V gene has CDR1 GTSNPN and CDR2 SVGIG (reference sequence). V trimming: 2 bases; J trimming: 1 base; junction bases outside the gene matches: 5. Here the CDR3 reads CAWSKGTSGLQETQYF. CDR3 nucleotide sequence: TGTGCCTGGAGTAAGGGGACTAGCGGGCTCCAAGAGACCCAGTACTTC.

The chain has TRBV29-1 and TRBJ2-3; TRBD1 might be the D (6 bases). CDR1 and CDR2 from the germline V gene are SQVTM and ANQGSEA. CDR3 length equals 13 residues. V was pared by 6 bases and J by 2 bases, with 12 bases between. The CDR3 region is CSVQDSLTDTQYF. The DNA of the CDR3 is TGCAGCGTCCAGGACAGCCTCACAGATACGCAGTATTTT.

This clone was seen ten or more times. The rearrangement links TRBV18 to TRBJ2-1; D call uncertain. The CDR3 totals 15 residues. The V end lost 4 bases, the J end lost 0 bases, and 10 bases lay between the germline ends. Looked up from germline, CDR1 is KGHSH and CDR2 is LQKENI. CDR3 residues: CASSLIPSSYNEQFF. The CDR3 DNA reads TGTGCCAGCTCACTTATTCCTAGCTCCTACAATGAGCAGTTCTTC. Full variable domain (rest looked up from reference TRBV18 and TRBJ2-1): NAGVMQNPRHLVRRRGQEARLRCSPMKGHSHVYWYRQLPEEGLKFMVYLQKENIIDESGMPKERFSAEFPKEGPSILRIQQVVRGDSAAYFCASSLIPSSYNEQFFGPGTRLTVL.

This clone was seen ten or more times. The chain employs TRBV4-1 and TRBJ2-3; TRBD2 agrees at 11 bases. The germline gives CDR1 MGHRA, CDR2 YSYEKL. This CDR3 comprises 16 residues. V shed 5 bases and J 0 bases; nucleotides not matched to a gene: 4. This chain's CDR3 is CASSTLAGVSTDTQYF. As DNA, the CDR3 is TGCGCCAGCAGCACACTAGCGGGGGTGAGCACAGATACGCAGTATTTT.

The V call is TRBV12-3 or TRBV12-4, the J call TRBJ2-5; no definite D call. V lost 5 bases, J lost 7 bases, and 8 bases lay in between. The CDR3 sequence is 11 residues long. The CDR3 sequence: CASSAPGTQYF. CDR3 bases: TGTGCCAGCAGTGCACCAGGGACCCAGTACTTC.

In its sample, this clone was seen many times. The chain employs TRBV6-5 and TRBJ2-1; 7 bases agree with TRBD2. V dropped 2 bases and J dropped 5; count of bases not matched to a gene: 6. CDR3 length equals 15 residues. Germline CDR1 and CDR2: MNHEY and SVGAGI. In nucleotides, the CDR3 is TGTGCCAGCAGTTACGCGGGAGTCTGGGACAATGAGCAGTTCTTC. It encodes CASSYAGVWDNEQFF.

The rearrangement joins TRBV12-3 or TRBV12-4 to TRBJ1-2; D might be TRBD1 (5 bases). The CDR3 is 15 amino acids. Deletions cut 6 bases from V and 4 bases from J, with 18 bases between. The CDR3 spells CASSQAGVSAYGYTF. As DNA, the CDR3 is TGTGCCAGCAGCCAAGCGGGGGTTTCGGCCTATGGCTACACCTTC.

The V gene is TRBV11-3, the J gene TRBJ1-1; 8 positions agree with TRBD1. CDR3 length equals 13 residues. V dropped 3 bases and J dropped 4; count of bases not matched to a gene: 1. Germline CDR1 and CDR2: SGHNT and YENEEA. The CDR3 sequence is CASSLDRVTEAFF. Here the CDR3 DNA reads TGTGCCAGCAGCTTGGACAGGGTCACTGAAGCTTTCTTT.

This clone has a count of ten or more. The rearrangement joins TRBV28 to TRBJ1-2, with 8 bases aligning to TRBD1. The CDR3 extends over 14 amino acids. V lost 6 bases to trimming and J lost 4 bases; unmatched junction nucleotides: 7. CDR1 is MDHEN, CDR2 SYDVKM, per germline. CDR3 protein: CASSMDREVYGYTF. The CDR3 DNA is TGTGCCAGCAGCATGGACAGGGAGGTCTATGGCTACACCTTC.

This clone was picked up many times. V and J are TRBV2 and TRBJ2-1; 9 bases fit TRBD1. This CDR3 has 16 residues. From germline, CDR1 is SNHLY and CDR2 FYNNEI. V lost 5 bases, J lost 8 bases, and 13 bases stayed unmatched. The CDR3 DNA sequence: TGTGCCAGCAGTACCCTGAGGACAGGGGTGGACCATGAGCAGTTCTTC. Translation: CASSTLRTGVDHEQFF.

This clone was recorded many times. The V call is TRBV7-7, the J call TRBJ2-1, with D possibly being TRBD2 (6 bases). Germline-derived CDR1 and CDR2 are SSHAT and FNYEAQ (reference sequence). The V and J ends lost 5 bases and 9 bases respectively, with 17 bases between them. CDR3 length: 14 residues. CDR3 in amino acids: CASSQTSYQGEQFF. The CDR3 nucleotides read TGTGCCAGCAGCCAGACTAGTTATCAAGGTGAGCAGTTCTTC. Drawing the rest from reference TRBV7-7 and TRBJ2-1, the complete variable domain is GAGVSQSPRYKVTKRGQDVTLRCDPISSHATLYWYQQALGQGPEFLTYFNYEAQPDKSGLPSDRFSAERPEGSISTLTIQRTEQRDSAMYRCASSQTSYQGEQFFGPGTRLTVL.

This clone was counted ten times or more. The V and J genes are TRBV2 and TRBJ2-2, with 7 bases matching TRBD1. The CDR3 runs 17 residues. The germline CDR1 and CDR2 sequences are SNHLY and FYNNEI. V lost 7 bases and J lost 5; bases outside the gene matches: 16. The CDR3: CASTGATGQKGTGELFF. CDR3 coding DNA: TGTGCCAGCACCGGCGCAACGGGACAGAAAGGGACCGGGGAGCTGTTTTTT.

The chain links TRBV15 to TRBJ1-2, with 8 positions matching TRBD1. The CDR3 covers 17 residues. Looked up from germline, CDR1 is LNHNV and CDR2 is YYDKDF (reference sequence). Trimming removed 0 bases from V and 4 bases from J; junction bases left unmatched: 10. The CDR3 bases are TGTGCCACCAGCAGAGATCCGCCCGGACAGGGAGGCTATGGCTACACCTTC. This codes for CATSRDPPGQGGYGYTF.

This clone has only a few counts. The genes are TRBV7-2 and TRBJ1-3; the D is unclear. This CDR3 region has 15 residues. Trimming stripped 3 bases from V and 0 bases from J, with 9 bases between. Germline V gene lookup returns CDR1 SGHTA and CDR2 FQGNSA. Here the CDR3 DNA reads TGTGCCAGCAGCTTCAAGGGCTACTCTGGAAACACCATATATTTT. Translating gives CASSFKGYSGNTIYF.

This clone occurred a few times. V and J are TRBV7-3 and TRBJ2-1; D unclear. The CDR3 is made up of 13 amino acids. The V gene lost 7 bases and the J gene lost 0 bases, with 7 bases spanning the gap. Germline values: CDR1 SGHTA, CDR2 FQGTGA. CDR3 loop: CASTDSSYNEQFF. CDR3 DNA: TGTGCCAGCACCGATAGCTCCTACAATGAGCAGTTCTTC.

This clone was counted ten times or more. This chain uses TRBV4-1 with TRBJ1-5, with D unclear. Looked up from germline, CDR1 is MGHRA and CDR2 is YSYEKL. V was pared by 2 bases and J by 4 bases, with 6 bases between. There are 13 residues in the CDR3. The CDR3 loop reads CASSQPGNQPQHF. Written as DNA, the CDR3 is TGCGCCAGCAGCCAACCCGGGAATCAGCCCCAGCATTTT.

This clone appeared many times. The chain joins TRBV13 to TRBJ1-3; TRBD1 agrees at 11 bases. The CDR3 runs 15 residues. Germline V lookup: CDR1 PRHDT, CDR2 FYEKMQ (reference sequence). V lost 4 bases and J lost 3; bases outside the gene matches: 2. The CDR3 spells CASSSDRGHGNTIYF. In DNA, the CDR3 is TGTGCCAGCAGCTCGGACAGGGGGCATGGAAACACCATATATTTT.

The sample holds many counts of this clone. The chain links TRBV4-1 to TRBJ2-1, with D possibly matching TRBD2 (5 bases). CDR3 length: 16 amino acids. Per germline, CDR1 MGHRA and CDR2 YSYEKL. V was clipped by 0 bases and J by 1 base, with 10 bases between them. CDR3 amino acids: CASSQEGERSYNEQFF. The CDR3 coding sequence is TGCGCCAGCAGCCAAGAAGGTGAGCGGTCCTACAATGAGCAGTTCTTC.